The text below deals with one TCR beta chain. The CDR3 length is 13 residues. CDR1 MNHEY and CDR2 SVGAGI come from the germline V gene. The J segment lost 6 bases and the V segment lost 2 bases, leaving 2 bases of the junction unmatched. This sample was included in a study of blood T cell repertoires in COVID-19. Study overall: The samples span acute and convalescent COVID-19 from the United States, Italy and Spain. In each case, the material was cDNA or gDNA derived from T cells, B-cell-depleted T cells, or PBMCs.

Only in-frame clones appear in the TCRdb table, and some are missing; sequencing was by immunoSEQ multiplex PCR. This repertoire shows around 62,000 clones, approximately 90% found once; its top ten account for roughly 1.4%. The receptor was isolated from a man aged 60-69 years with acute or convalescent COVID-19. Sequencing was done on a sample of peripheral blood. This chain links TRBV6-5 with TRBJ1-2; 8 nucleotides line up with TRBD1. DNA of the CDR3: TGTGCCAGCAGTTACGGACAGGGCCATGGCTACACCTTC. Residues: CASSYGQGHGYTF.